This entry lists 25 T cell receptor beta chains sequenced from one sample in a study of blood T cell repertoires in COVID-19. Sequencing used immunoSEQ multiplex PCR; TCRdb keeps in-frame clones, though not all of them. This repertoire shows under 80,000 clones, about 83% found once; its top ten account for 40% to 50%. Sequencing input: peripheral blood. All receptors come from a man of 80 years or more with acute or convalescent COVID-19.

The rearrangement joins TRBV10-3 to TRBJ2-5; 8 bases match TRBD1. Germline-derived CDR1 and CDR2 are ENHRY and SYGVKD. The CDR3 runs 14 residues. The trim removed 5 bases at V and 1 base at J, leaving 3 bases unmatched. CDR3 sequence: CAISRGQGQETQYF. DNA of the CDR3: TGTGCCATCAGTCGCGGACAGGGCCAAGAGACCCAGTACTTC.

The V call is TRBV4-1, the J call TRBJ1-2, with D unresolved. The CDR3 sequence is 14 residues long. CDR1 is MGHRA and CDR2 is YSYEKL in the germline V gene. V shed 3 bases and J shed 2 bases, with 10 bases lying between them. CDR3 DNA: TGCGCCAGCAGCCAGCTGGCACGCAACTATGGCTACACCTTC. The encoded protein is CASSQLARNYGYTF.

The chain employs TRBV10-3 and TRBJ2-6; the D gene is possibly TRBD1 (6 bases). There are 17 residues in the CDR3. Trimming removed 2 bases at V and 3 bases at J, with 14 bases between. Per germline, CDR1 ENHRY and CDR2 SYGVKD. In DNA, the CDR3 is TGTGCCATCAGTGAGGTCAGGGGAGAGTATGGGGCCAACGTCCTGACTTTC. Translating it yields CAISEVRGEYGANVLTF.

The chain recombines TRBV5-1 with TRBJ1-2; maybe TRBD1 (6 bases). This CDR3 is built from 13 residues. V lost 1 base, J lost 4 bases, and 8 bases lay in between. Germline assignment: CDR1 SGHRS and CDR2 YFSETQ. This chain's CDR3 is CASSLQGSYGYTF. The CDR3 coding sequence is TGCGCCAGCAGCTTGCAGGGGAGCTATGGCTACACCTTC. Full variable domain (missing parts from reference TRBV5-1 and TRBJ1-2): KAGVTQTPRYLIKTRGQQVTLSCSPISGHRSVSWYQQTPGQGLQFLFEYFSETQRNKGNFPGRFSGRQFSNSRSEMNVSTLELGDSALYLCASSLQGSYGYTFGSGTRLTVV.

The rearrangement links TRBV7-2 to TRBJ1-3; the match to TRBD1 covers 8 bases. The CDR3 loop spans 17 amino acids. V lost 0 bases to trimming and J lost 1 base; unmatched junction nucleotides: 5. Germline values: CDR1 SGHTA, CDR2 FQGNSA. Here the CDR3 reads CASSLAGGQASGNTIYF. CDR3 DNA: TGTGCCAGCAGCTTAGCCGGGGGACAGGCATCTGGAAACACCATATATTTT.

This sequence joins TRBV27 and TRBJ2-7, with D perhaps matching TRBD1 (6 bases). Germline lookup yields CDR1 MNHEY and CDR2 SMNVEV (reference sequence). V was cut by 5 bases and J by 3 bases, with 14 bases left in between. This CDR3 has 14 residues. CDR3 in amino acids: CASSPWTDSYEQYF. CDR3 bases: TGTGCCAGCAGTCCTTGGACAGACAGCTACGAGCAGTACTTC.

The chain's CDR3 is CASSESRNTIYF. In DNA form, the CDR3 reads TGTGCCAGCAGCGAATCTAGAAACACCATATATTTT. V gene TRBV7-2 combines with J gene TRBJ1-3, with D unresolved. From germline, CDR1 is SGHTA and CDR2 FQGNSA. This CDR3 spans 12 amino acids. V lost 5 bases and J lost 5, with 7 bases in between.

V gene TRBV5-1 combines with J gene TRBJ2-3; 15 positions agree with TRBD2. V dropped 4 bases and J dropped 2; count of bases not matched to a gene: 8. The V gene's germline CDR1 is SGHRS and CDR2 YFSETQ. The CDR3 runs to 18 residues. CDR3 amino acids: CASSSWTSGGALTDTQYF. Here the CDR3 DNA reads TGCGCCAGCAGCAGCTGGACTAGCGGGGGGGCTCTCACAGATACGCAGTATTTT.

This rearrangement joins TRBV28 to TRBJ1-2; TRBD1 matches at 7 bases. Germline CDR1 MDHEN, CDR2 SYDVKM. The J segment lost 8 bases and the V segment lost 4 bases, leaving 7 bases of the junction unmatched. This CDR3 is built from 13 residues. The CDR3 nucleotides are TGTGCCAGCAGTTCGACAGGGACCAGCGGCTACACCTTC. It translates to CASSSTGTSGYTF.

The rearrangement links TRBV5-1 to TRBJ2-3, with 8 bases matching TRBD1. Germline CDR1 SGHRS, CDR2 YFSETQ. V lost 0 bases and J lost 3; bases outside the gene matches: 3. This CDR3 is built from 15 residues. CDR3 sequence: CASSLDRGDTDTQYF. As DNA, the CDR3 is TGCGCCAGCAGCTTGGACAGGGGGGATACAGATACGCAGTATTTT.

The chain combines TRBV10-1 with TRBJ2-1, with D tentatively TRBD1 (6 bases). The CDR3 is 13 amino acids. Trimming removed 5 bases at V and 4 bases at J, with 9 bases between. The germline CDR1 and CDR2 sequences are WNHNN and SYGVQD (reference sequence). CDR3 residues: CASSLGGYNEQFF. In DNA, the CDR3 is TGCGCCAGCAGTCTAGGGGGTTACAATGAGCAGTTCTTC.

The count of this clone is one. This sequence joins TRBV29-1 and TRBJ2-7, with a tentative D call TRBD2 (6 bases). V lost 5 bases and J lost 5, with 13 bases in between. The germline gives CDR1 SQVTM, CDR2 ANQGSEA. The CDR3 is 12 amino acids. CDR3 sequence (DNA): TGCAGCGTTCGGAGGGAAGTGGACGAGCAGTACTTC. Its protein is CSVRREVDEQYF.

This chain links TRBV4-3 with TRBJ1-3; D remains unclear. The germline V gene has CDR1 LGHNA and CDR2 YSLEER. V dropped 0 bases and J dropped 0 bases, with 9 bases sitting between them. The CDR3 loop spans 16 amino acids. CDR3 bases: TGCGCCAGCAGCCAAGAAGGAGGGATCTCTGGAAACACCATATATTTT. It is translated as CASSQEGGISGNTIYF.

The chain is built from TRBV7-3 and TRBJ2-1, with D maybe TRBD1 (7 bases). V lost 6 bases and J 5 bases, leaving 20 bases between the germline ends. This CDR3 is 16 amino acids long. Per the germline V gene, CDR1 is SGHTA and CDR2 is FQGTGA. The CDR3 DNA reads TGTGCCAGCAGTGGAGGGGGCACCGACCCCCACAATGAGCAGTTCTTC. Protein: CASSGGGTDPHNEQFF.

The J gene is TRBJ2-3, the V gene TRBV10-3, with D uncertain. This CDR3 has 14 residues. V lost 3 bases to trimming and J lost 0 bases, with 7 bases between them. Germline V gives CDR1 ENHRY, CDR2 SYGVKD. In DNA, the CDR3 is TGTGCCATCAGTGATAGTTCTAGCACAGATACGCAGTATTTT. Translation: CAISDSSSTDTQYF.

The V call is TRBV7-2, the J call TRBJ2-3; weak D call: TRBD2 (5 bases). The ends were cut back, 5 bases at V and 6 bases at J, with 21 bases in the middle. Germline CDR1 is SGHTA and CDR2 is FQGNSA. The CDR3 has 16 amino acids. This chain's CDR3 is CASSIPGVMGADTQYF. The CDR3 DNA is TGTGCCAGCAGCATCCCCGGGGTTATGGGTGCGGATACGCAGTATTTT.

The chain uses TRBV9 and TRBJ2-1; the D is unclear. Trimming took 1 base from V and 4 from J, leaving 9 bases between them. This CDR3 region has 14 residues. Germline assignment: CDR1 SGDLS and CDR2 YYNGEE. The CDR3 is CASSVLDSYNEQFF. The CDR3 DNA sequence: TGTGCCAGCAGCGTATTAGATTCGTACAATGAGCAGTTCTTC. Full variable domain (remainder filled in from reference TRBV9 and TRBJ2-1): DSGVTQTPKHLITATGQRVTLRCSPRSGDLSVYWYQQSLDQGLQFLIQYYNGEERAKGNILERFSAQQFPDLHSELNLSSLELGDSALYFCASSVLDSYNEQFFGPGTRLTVL.

The rearrangement links TRBV4-2 to TRBJ2-7; D ambiguous. The CDR3 sequence is 13 residues long. Trimming shortened V by 0 bases and J by 7 bases, and 10 bases separated the two germline ends. From germline, CDR1 is LGHNA and CDR2 YNFKEQ. This CDR3 is CASSQDERWEQYF. CDR3 coding DNA: TGTGCCAGCAGCCAAGACGAGAGGTGGGAGCAGTACTTC.

V gene TRBV4-1 combines with J gene TRBJ1-4; 10 nucleotides align to TRBD1. J lost 5 bases, V lost 1 base, and 4 bases had no gene match. The CDR3 covers 16 residues. Germline V gene sequence: CDR1 MGHRA, CDR2 YSYEKL. The CDR3 region is CASSQGGTGENEKLFF. CDR3 DNA: TGCGCCAGCAGCCAAGGTGGGACAGGGGAAAATGAAAAACTGTTTTTT.

The J gene is TRBJ2-6, the V gene TRBV5-5, with D perhaps matching TRBD2 (5 bases). The CDR3 covers 17 residues. Germline CDR1 is SGHKS and CDR2 is YYEKEE (reference sequence). V gave up 0 bases and J gave up 3 bases, with 13 bases separating them. The DNA for the CDR3 is TGTGCCAGCAGCTTGGAGTGGCCGGGAAATGGGGCCAACGTCCTGACTTTC. Protein sequence: CASSLEWPGNGANVLTF.

The genes are TRBV29-1 and TRBJ1-1; TRBD1 matches at 9 bases. The CDR3 is 12 amino acids. Trimming at V came to 4 bases and at J to 7 bases, leaving 4 bases not matched to a gene. CDR1 is SQVTM and CDR2 is ANQGSEA in the germline V gene. The CDR3 protein is CSVGRDRDEAFF. The CDR3 DNA sequence: TGCAGCGTTGGCCGGGACAGGGATGAAGCTTTCTTT.

This chain connects TRBV18 to TRBJ2-1; 11 bases agree with TRBD2. CDR3 length: 15 residues. Germline trimming cut 6 bases from V and 6 bases from J; bases unmatched to any gene: 7. CDR1 KGHSH and CDR2 LQKENI come from the germline V gene. CDR3 region: CASSPGLADRNEQFF. CDR3 in DNA: TGTGCCAGCTCCCCGGGACTAGCGGACCGCAATGAGCAGTTCTTC.

V and J are TRBV29-1 and TRBJ1-1, with D possibly matching TRBD1 (6 bases). The germline CDR1 and CDR2 sequences are SQVTM and ANQGSEA. V lost 0 bases and J lost 1, with 12 bases in between. The CDR3 has 15 residues. DNA of the CDR3: TGCAGCGTTGAAGACTCCAGGGGAGAGAACACTGAAGCTTTCTTT. Protein: CSVEDSRGENTEAFF.

This clone was seen a single time. As DNA, the CDR3 is TGTGCCAGCAGCCTCCCAGGGTTGGACGCTTTCTTT. It codes for CASSLPGLDAFF. J is TRBJ1-1 and V is TRBV3-1 (or the pseudogene TRBV3-2); D may be TRBD1 (5 bases). The CDR3 is made up of 12 amino acids. CDR1 and CDR2 (germline): LGHDT, YNNKEL (reference sequence). V was cut by 4 bases and J by 11 bases, with 14 bases left in between.

The J gene is TRBJ2-7, the V gene TRBV7-2; the match to TRBD1 covers 8 bases. Trimming removed 2 bases from V and 3 bases from J; junction bases left unmatched: 9. The CDR3 has 16 amino acids. CDR1 is SGHTA and CDR2 is FQGNSA in the germline V gene. CDR3 sequence: CASSLFQGASHYEQYF. The CDR3 region has the DNA TGTGCCAGCAGCTTATTTCAGGGGGCGAGTCACTACGAGCAGTACTTC.